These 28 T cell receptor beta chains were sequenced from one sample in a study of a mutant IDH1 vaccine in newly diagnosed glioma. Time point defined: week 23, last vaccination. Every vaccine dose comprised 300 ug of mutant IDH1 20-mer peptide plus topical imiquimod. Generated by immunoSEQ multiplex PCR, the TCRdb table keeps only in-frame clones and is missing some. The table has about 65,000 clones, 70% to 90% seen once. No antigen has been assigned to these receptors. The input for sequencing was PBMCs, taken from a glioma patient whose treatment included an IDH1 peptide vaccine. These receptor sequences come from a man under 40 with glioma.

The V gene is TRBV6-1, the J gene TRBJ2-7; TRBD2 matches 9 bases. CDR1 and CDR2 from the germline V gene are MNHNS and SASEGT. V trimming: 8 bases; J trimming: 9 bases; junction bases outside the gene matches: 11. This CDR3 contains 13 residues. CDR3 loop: CASHIMASGVQYF. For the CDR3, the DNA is TGTGCCAGCCACATAATGGCTAGCGGGGTGCAGTACTTC.

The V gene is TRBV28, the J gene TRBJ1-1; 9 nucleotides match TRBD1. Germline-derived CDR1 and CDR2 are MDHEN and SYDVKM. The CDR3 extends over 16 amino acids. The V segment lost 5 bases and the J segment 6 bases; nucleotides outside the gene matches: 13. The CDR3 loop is CASSTAGTGYRAEAFF. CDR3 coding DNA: TGTGCCAGCAGTACCGCAGGGACAGGGTATAGAGCTGAAGCTTTCTTT.

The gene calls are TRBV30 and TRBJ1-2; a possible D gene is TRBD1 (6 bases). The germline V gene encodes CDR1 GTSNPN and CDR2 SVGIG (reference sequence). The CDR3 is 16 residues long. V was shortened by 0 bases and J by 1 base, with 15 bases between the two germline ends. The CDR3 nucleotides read TGTGCCTGGAGTGTAGTGTCAGGGGTAGTTAACTATGGCTACACCTTC. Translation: CAWSVVSGVVNYGYTF.

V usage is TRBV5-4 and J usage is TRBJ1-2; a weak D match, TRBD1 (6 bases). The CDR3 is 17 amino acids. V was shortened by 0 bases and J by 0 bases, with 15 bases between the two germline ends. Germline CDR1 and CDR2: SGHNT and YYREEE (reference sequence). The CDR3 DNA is TGTGCCAGCAGCTTGGAGAGGAGGACAGATCCTAACTATGGCTACACCTTC. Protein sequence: CASSLERRTDPNYGYTF.

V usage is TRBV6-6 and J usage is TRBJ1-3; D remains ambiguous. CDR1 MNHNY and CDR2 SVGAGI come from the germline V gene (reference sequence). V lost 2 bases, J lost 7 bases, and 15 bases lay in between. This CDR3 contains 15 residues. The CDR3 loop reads CASSYGRLTLNTIYF. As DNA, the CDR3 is TGTGCCAGCAGTTACGGCAGGCTAACCCTCAACACCATATATTTT.

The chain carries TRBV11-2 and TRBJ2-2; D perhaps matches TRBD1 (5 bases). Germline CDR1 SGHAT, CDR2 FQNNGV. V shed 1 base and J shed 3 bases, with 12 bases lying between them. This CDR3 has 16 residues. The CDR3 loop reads CASSLVIRVYTGELFF. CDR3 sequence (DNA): TGTGCCAGCAGCTTAGTTATCAGGGTATACACCGGGGAGCTGTTTTTT.

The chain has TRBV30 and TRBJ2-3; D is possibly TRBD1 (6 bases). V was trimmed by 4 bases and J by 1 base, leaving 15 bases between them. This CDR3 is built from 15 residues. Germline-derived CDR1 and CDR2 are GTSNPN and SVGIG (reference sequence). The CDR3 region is CAWTRDIGGTDTQYF. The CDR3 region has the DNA TGTGCCTGGACCAGGGACATCGGAGGCACAGATACGCAGTATTTT.

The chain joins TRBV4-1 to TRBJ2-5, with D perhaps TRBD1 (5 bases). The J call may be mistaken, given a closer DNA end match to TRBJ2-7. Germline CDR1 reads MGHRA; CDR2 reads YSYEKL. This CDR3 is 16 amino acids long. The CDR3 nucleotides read TGCGCCAGCAGCCAACCGAGACAGAGACTTAACTACGAGCAGTACTTC. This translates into CASSQPRQRLNYEQYF.

The CDR3 spells CASRPGGQGGHEQYF. DNA for the CDR3: TGTGCCAGCAGGCCCGGGGGACAGGGTGGGCACGAGCAGTACTTC. The chain links TRBV5-4 to TRBJ2-7; 9 positions match TRBD1. The CDR3 is 15 residues long. Germline V gene data show CDR1 as SGHNT and CDR2 as YYREEE (reference sequence). V shed 5 bases, J shed 5 bases, and the junction held 11 bases outside the gene matches.

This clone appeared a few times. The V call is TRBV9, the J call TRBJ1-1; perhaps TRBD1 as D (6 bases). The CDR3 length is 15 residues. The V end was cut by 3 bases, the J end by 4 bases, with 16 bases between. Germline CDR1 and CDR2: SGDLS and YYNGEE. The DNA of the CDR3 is TGTGCCAGCAGCGCCAGTACAGGGTCTAGCACTGAAGCTTTCTTT. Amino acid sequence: CASSASTGSSTEAFF.

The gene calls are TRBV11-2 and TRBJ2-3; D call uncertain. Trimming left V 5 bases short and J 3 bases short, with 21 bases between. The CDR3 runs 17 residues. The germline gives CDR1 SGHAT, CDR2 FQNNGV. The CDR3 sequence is CASSPSGVFVRTDTQYF. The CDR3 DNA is TGTGCCAGCAGCCCTAGTGGAGTGTTTGTGCGGACAGATACGCAGTATTTT.

The CDR3 sequence: CASSYRDGLSYEQYF. The CDR3 DNA sequence: TGTGCCAGCAGTTACCGGGACGGCCTCTCCTACGAGCAGTACTTC. The chain joins TRBV2 to TRBJ2-7, with D possibly being TRBD1 or TRBD2 (5 bases each). Germline CDR1 SNHLY, CDR2 FYNNEI. The CDR3 covers 15 residues. Trimming removed 5 bases at V and 0 bases at J, with 14 bases between. The complete variable domain, with remaining parts taken from reference TRBV2 and TRBJ2-7, reads EPEVTQTPSHQVTQMGQEVILRCVPISNHLYFYWYRQILGQKVEFLVSFYNNEISEKSEIFDDQFSVERPDGSNFTLKIRSTKLEDSAMYFCASSYRDGLSYEQYFGPGTRLTVT.

The CDR3 bases are TGTGCCAGCAGTGAAAGGGTCGGGGCTAGCACAGATACGCAGTATTTT. Its protein product is CASSERVGASTDTQYF. V and J are TRBV2 and TRBJ2-3; D tentatively fits TRBD1 or TRBD2 (5 bases each). V dropped 2 bases and J dropped 0 bases, with 12 bases sitting between them. The CDR3 covers 16 residues. Germline CDR1 and CDR2: SNHLY and FYNNEI.

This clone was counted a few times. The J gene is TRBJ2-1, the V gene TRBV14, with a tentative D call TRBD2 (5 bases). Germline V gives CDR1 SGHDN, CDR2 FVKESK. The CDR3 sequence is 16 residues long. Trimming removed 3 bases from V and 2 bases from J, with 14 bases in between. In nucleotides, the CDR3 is TGTGCCAGCAGCCATTTCCGGGGAGATACCTACAATGAGCAGTTCTTC. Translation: CASSHFRGDTYNEQFF. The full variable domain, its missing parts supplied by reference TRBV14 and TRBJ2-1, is EAGVTQFPSHSVIEKGQTVTLRCDPISGHDNLYWYRRVMGKEIKFLLHFVKESKQDESGMPNNRFLAERTGGTYSTLKVQPAELEDSGVYFCASSHFRGDTYNEQFFGPGTRLTVL.

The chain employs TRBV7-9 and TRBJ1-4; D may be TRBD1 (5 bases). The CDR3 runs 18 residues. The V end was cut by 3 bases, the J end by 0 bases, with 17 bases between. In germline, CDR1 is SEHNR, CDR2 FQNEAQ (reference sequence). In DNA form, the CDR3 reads TGTGCCAGCAGCTTCCCCACAGGACAACCTGCAACTAATGAAAAACTGTTTTTT. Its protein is CASSFPTGQPATNEKLFF.

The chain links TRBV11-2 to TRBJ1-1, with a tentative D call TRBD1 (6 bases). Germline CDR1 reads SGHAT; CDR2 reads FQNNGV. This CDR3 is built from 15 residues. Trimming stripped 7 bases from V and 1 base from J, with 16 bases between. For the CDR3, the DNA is TGTGCCAGCATGGGGCTTCAGGGGTGGAACACTGAAGCTTTCTTT. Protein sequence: CASMGLQGWNTEAFF.

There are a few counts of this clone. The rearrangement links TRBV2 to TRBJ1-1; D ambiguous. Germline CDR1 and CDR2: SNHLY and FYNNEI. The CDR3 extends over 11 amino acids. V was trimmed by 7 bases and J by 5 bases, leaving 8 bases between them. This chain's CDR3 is CASKADTEAFF. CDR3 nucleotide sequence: TGTGCCAGCAAGGCTGATACTGAAGCTTTCTTT.

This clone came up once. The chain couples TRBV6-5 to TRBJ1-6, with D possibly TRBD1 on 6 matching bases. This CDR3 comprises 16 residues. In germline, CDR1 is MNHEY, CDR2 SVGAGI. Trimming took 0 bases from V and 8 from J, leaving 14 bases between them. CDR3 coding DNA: TGTGCCAGCAGTTACTCTGACGACAGGTTCTATTCACCCCTCCACTTT. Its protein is CASSYSDDRFYSPLHF.

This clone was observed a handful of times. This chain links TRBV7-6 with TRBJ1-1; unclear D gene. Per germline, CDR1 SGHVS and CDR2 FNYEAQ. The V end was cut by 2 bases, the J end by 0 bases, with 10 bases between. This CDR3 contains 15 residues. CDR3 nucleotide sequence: TGTGCCAGCAGCTTATCGCAGTACATGAACACTGAAGCTTTCTTT. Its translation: CASSLSQYMNTEAFF. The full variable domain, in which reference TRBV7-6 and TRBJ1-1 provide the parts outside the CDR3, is GAGVSQSPRYKVTKRGQDVALRCDPISGHVSLYWYRQALGQGPEFLTYFNYEAQQDKSGLPNDRFSAERPEGSISTLTIQRTEQRDSAMYRCASSLSQYMNTEAFFGQGTRLTVV.

CDR3 residues: CRPSAGTEAFF. As DNA, the CDR3 is TGCAGGCCCTCCGCGGGGACTGAAGCTTTCTTT. The chain joins TRBV20-1 to TRBJ1-1; no firm D call. The CDR3 is made up of 11 amino acids. CDR1 is DFQATT and CDR2 is SNEGSKA in the germline V gene (reference sequence).

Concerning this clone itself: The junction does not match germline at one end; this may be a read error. Here the CDR3 DNA reads TGTGCCAGCAGTTTACTACCCACGGGCGGACAAACCTACTTT. It codes for CASSLLPTGGQTYF. This chain links TRBV27 with TRBJ1-1; a weak D match, TRBD1 (5 bases). Germline values: CDR1 MNHEY, CDR2 SMNVEV (reference sequence). This CDR3 has 14 amino acids.

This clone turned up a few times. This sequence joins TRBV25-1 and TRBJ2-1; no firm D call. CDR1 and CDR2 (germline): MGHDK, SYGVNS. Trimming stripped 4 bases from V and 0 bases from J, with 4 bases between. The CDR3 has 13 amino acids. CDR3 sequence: CASSGVSYNEQFF. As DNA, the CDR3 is TGTGCCAGCAGTGGAGTCTCCTACAATGAGCAGTTCTTC.

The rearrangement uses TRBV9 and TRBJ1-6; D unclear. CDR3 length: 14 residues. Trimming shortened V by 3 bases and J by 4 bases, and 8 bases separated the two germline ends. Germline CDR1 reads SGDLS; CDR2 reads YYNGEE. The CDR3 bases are TGTGCCAGCAGCGCCCTTCCTTATAATTCACCCCTCCACTTT. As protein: CASSALPYNSPLHF.

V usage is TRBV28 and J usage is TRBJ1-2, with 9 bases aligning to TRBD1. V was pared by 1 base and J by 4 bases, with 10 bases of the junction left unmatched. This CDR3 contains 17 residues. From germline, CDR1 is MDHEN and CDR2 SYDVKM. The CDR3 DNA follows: TGTGCCAGCAGTTTATCACAGGGGGCCACCCTTGCCTATGGCTACACCTTC. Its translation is CASSLSQGATLAYGYTF.

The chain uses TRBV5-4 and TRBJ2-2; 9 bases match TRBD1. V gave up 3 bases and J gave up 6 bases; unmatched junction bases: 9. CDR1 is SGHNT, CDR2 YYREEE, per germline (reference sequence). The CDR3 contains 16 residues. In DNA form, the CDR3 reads TGTGCCAGCAGCTCACCCGGGACAGGGAGCGCCGGGGAGCTGTTTTTT. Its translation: CASSSPGTGSAGELFF.

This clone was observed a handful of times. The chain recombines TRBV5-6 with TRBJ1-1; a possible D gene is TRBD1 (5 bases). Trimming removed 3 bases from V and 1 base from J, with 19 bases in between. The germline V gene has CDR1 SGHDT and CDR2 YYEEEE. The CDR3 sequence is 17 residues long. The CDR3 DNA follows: TGTGCCAGCAGCTGGCGCCCCTACAGGACCTCGAACACTGAAGCTTTCTTT. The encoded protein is CASSWRPYRTSNTEAFF.

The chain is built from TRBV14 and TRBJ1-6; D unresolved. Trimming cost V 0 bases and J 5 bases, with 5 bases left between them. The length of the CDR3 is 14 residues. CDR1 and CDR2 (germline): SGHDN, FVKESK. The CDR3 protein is CASSQDFNNSPLHF. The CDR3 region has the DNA TGTGCCAGCAGCCAAGATTTTAATAATTCACCCCTCCACTTT.

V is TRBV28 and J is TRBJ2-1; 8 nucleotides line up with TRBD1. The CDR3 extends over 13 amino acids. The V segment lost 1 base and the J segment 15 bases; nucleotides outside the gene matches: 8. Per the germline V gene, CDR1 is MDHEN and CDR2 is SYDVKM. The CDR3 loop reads CASSLFWDRQRFF. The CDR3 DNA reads TGTGCCAGCAGTTTATTCTGGGACAGGCAGCGGTTCTTC.